This section outlines one TCR beta chain sequence together with its context. The record originates from a study of blood T cell repertoires in COVID-19. Within 2 weeks of study entry, exposed participants had contacted a PCR-confirmed or clinician-diagnosed COVID-19 case. CDR3 length: 15 amino acids. Germline lookup yields CDR1 MNHEY and CDR2 SVGAGI. V dropped 4 bases and J dropped 1 base, with 13 bases sitting between them. Profiling relied on immunoSEQ multiplex PCR, and the TCRdb table lists in-frame clones only, not all of them. The sample has over 200,000 clones; roughly 88% are singletons. The sequenced sample was PBMCs or T cells enriched from blood (not recorded which). The receptor's source is a woman in her twenties or thirties who had been exposed to COVID-19. The rearrangement uses TRBV6-5 and TRBJ1-1; D is perhaps TRBD1 (5 bases). CDR3 bases: TGTGCCAGCAGTTTTTCAGGGCGACCGAACACTGAAGCTTTCTTT. Translation gives CASSFSGRPNTEAFF.